This record covers a single T cell receptor (beta chain). The sample comes from a study of blood T cell repertoires in COVID-19. Clones were sequenced by immunoSEQ multiplex PCR, and TCRdb holds only the in-frame ones, with some missing. There are approximately 210,000 clones in the sample; around 88% occur only once, and approximately 1.5% lies in the top ten. Sequencing used peripheral blood. The receptor comes from a man between 18 and 35 years old with active or convalescent COVID-19.

CDR3 region: CATSRKRDSHEQFF. DNA of the CDR3: TGTGCCACCAGCAGGAAAAGGGACAGTCATGAGCAGTTCTTC. This chain uses TRBV15 with TRBJ2-1, with 7 bases identical to TRBD1. Germline trimming cut 3 bases from V and 8 bases from J; bases unmatched to any gene: 7. Germline V gene data show CDR1 as LNHNV and CDR2 as YYDKDF (reference sequence). The CDR3 is made up of 14 amino acids. Complete variable domain (other parts from reference TRBV15 and TRBJ2-1): DAMVIQNPRYQVTQFGKPVTLSCSQTLNHNVMYWYQQKSSQAPKLLFHYYDKDFNNEADTPDNFQSRRPNTSFCFLDIRSPGLGDTAMYLCATSRKRDSHEQFFGPGTRLTVL.